Each of the 10 T cell receptor beta chains below was sequenced from the same sample in a study of vaccination and CD4 T cells after COVID-19. TCRdb itself ran the PCR reads through MiXCR, one entry per CDR3 protein. The data show under 30,000 distinct CDR3 sequences, with approximately 49% seen just once and 5.8% held by the top ten. Time point indicated: late sampling 161 to 241 days after vaccination in a few convalescent patients. Sequences were derived from CD4+ T cells from blood, sampled about 7 months after SARS-CoV-2 vaccination. These receptors all stem from a human donor who had recovered from COVID-19.

The J gene is TRBJ1-1, the V gene TRBV7-9; perhaps TRBD1 as D (5 bases). CDR3 length equals 14 residues. Trimming pared 8 bases from V and 2 bases from J, leaving 15 bases between. Germline V CDR1 and CDR2: SEHNR, FQNEAQ (reference sequence). The CDR3 is CASRTGTDNTEAFF. The CDR3 bases are TGTGCCAGCCGAACCGGGACCGACAACACTGAAGCTTTCTTT.

The CDR3 nucleotides are TGTGCCAGCAGTCCAGGGGGTGGTTATGGCTACACCTTC. It is translated as CASSPGGGYGYTF. The V gene is TRBV28, the J gene TRBJ1-2, with 7 nucleotides matching TRBD1. There are 13 residues in the CDR3. V shed 5 bases, J shed 5 bases, and the junction held 5 bases outside the gene matches. CDR1 is MDHEN, CDR2 SYDVKM, per germline.

V gene TRBV7-2 combines with J gene TRBJ1-1; TRBD1 matches at 7 bases. The J segment lost 5 bases and the V segment lost 5 bases, leaving 14 bases of the junction unmatched. Germline V gene sequence: CDR1 SGHTA, CDR2 FQGNSA. CDR3 length: 16 amino acids. The CDR3 loop is CASSRGAVLQGTEAFF. CDR3 in DNA: TGTGCCAGCAGCCGGGGCGCAGTATTACAGGGGACTGAAGCTTTCTTT.

The chain is built from TRBV20-1 and TRBJ1-2; TRBD1 aligns across 7 bases. This CDR3 comprises 12 residues. Germline V gives CDR1 DFQATT, CDR2 SNEGSKA (reference sequence). V lost 1 base and J lost 8; bases outside the gene matches: 4. CDR3 sequence reads: CSARAQGGGYTF. The CDR3 DNA reads as TGCAGTGCTAGAGCTCAAGGGGGCGGCTACACCTTC.

The chain combines TRBV18 with TRBJ1-5; D gene unclear. The V end lost 3 bases, the J end lost 0 bases, and 3 bases lay between the germline ends. The CDR3 sequence is 13 residues long. CDR1 and CDR2 from the germline V gene are KGHSH and LQKENI. The CDR3 sequence is CASSPDSNQPQHF. For the CDR3, the DNA is TGTGCCAGCTCACCCGATAGCAATCAGCCCCAGCATTTT.

The chain recombines TRBV29-1 with TRBJ1-1; D is possibly TRBD1 (6 bases). Germline V gene lookup returns CDR1 SQVTM and CDR2 ANQGSEA. V lost 1 base, J lost 2 bases, and 8 bases lay in between. The CDR3 spans 13 residues. CDR3 nucleotides: TGCAGCGTTGAAGGACAGGCCAACACTGAAGCTTTCTTT. This codes for CSVEGQANTEAFF.

The chain couples TRBV19 to TRBJ1-2, with D perhaps TRBD1 (6 bases). Germline CDR1 LNHDA, CDR2 SQIVND (reference sequence). V lost 5 bases and J 4 bases, leaving 14 bases between the germline ends. This CDR3 has 14 amino acids. The CDR3 DNA follows: TGTGCCAGTAGTTATGACAGGTCCGGCTATGGCTACACCTTC. Amino acid sequence: CASSYDRSGYGYTF.

This clonotype came up a few times. The chain joins TRBV28 to TRBJ2-3, with D unresolved. The CDR3 totals 13 residues. Between the trimmed V and J ends, which lost 6 bases and 3 bases, there was a span of 10 bases. Germline V lookup: CDR1 MDHEN, CDR2 SYDVKM. In DNA form, the CDR3 reads TGTGCCAGCAGCCCCTTCCCGACAGATACGCAGTATTTT. Translation: CASSPFPTDTQYF.

The chain combines TRBV20-1 with TRBJ2-7, with D possibly being TRBD2 (6 bases). The germline V gene has CDR1 DFQATT and CDR2 SNEGSKA (reference sequence). Deletions cut 0 bases from V and 1 base from J, with 16 bases between. The CDR3 is 16 amino acids. The CDR3 nucleotides are TGCAGTGCTAGAGATATGAGGCTAGCGTTGTCCTACGAGCAGTACTTC. Translation gives CSARDMRLALSYEQYF.

CDR3 sequence reads: CASSETGGGERRETQYF. CDR3 DNA sequence: TGTGCCAGCAGTGAGACAGGGGGTGGGGAGAGAAGAGAGACCCAGTACTTC. This rearrangement joins TRBV25-1 to TRBJ2-5; TRBD1 matches 9 bases. J gave up 4 bases and V 3 bases, and 12 bases lay outside the gene matches. The CDR3 length is 17 residues. CDR1 and CDR2 from the germline V gene are MGHDK and SYGVNS.